One and the same sample provided the 26 T cell receptor beta chains below, sequenced in a study of regulatory T cells in long-lasting Graves disease. Sequencing libraries for TCR beta were prepared with iRepertoire HTBI primers and Arm-PCR of CDR3 regions. Via MiXCR, TCRdb re-called the multiplex PCR reads, giving one row per CDR3 protein. The profile covers a few hundred thousand distinct CDR3 sequences, with over 15% appearing a single time and 25% to 30% taken by the ten largest. The time point is: newly diagnosed GD, antithyroid drugs for less than 3 months. PBMC RNA served as the TCR library source. The sample also formed part of further work on T cells in Graves' hyperthyroidism and ophthalmopathy.

Sequencing was performed on peripheral blood mononuclear cells (PBMCs), taken at new diagnosis, from a patient treated with antithyroid drugs. The source of these receptors is a man in his forties or fifties with Graves disease.

This clonotype was recorded many times. The chain employs TRBV18 and TRBJ2-6; D not certain. V gave up 6 bases and J gave up 2 bases, with 5 bases separating them. The length of the CDR3 is 13 residues. Germline CDR1 and CDR2: KGHSH and LQKENI. CDR3 nucleotide sequence: TGTGCCAGCTCCGAGGCTGGGGCCAACGTCCTGACTTTC. Translation gives CASSEAGANVLTF.

About this clonotype: A clone one base away is much larger, so this may be a read error. The rearrangement joins TRBV12-3 or TRBV12-4 to TRBJ2-2; the D gene is possibly TRBD1 (6 bases). The CDR3 loop spans 14 amino acids. CDR3 coding DNA: TGTGCCAGCAGATGGACAGTGAAAACCGGGGAGCCGTTTTTT. As protein: CASRWTVKTGEPFF.

This clonotype came up many times. The chain recombines TRBV20-1 with TRBJ2-5, with D maybe TRBD2 (6 bases). The CDR3 sequence is 11 residues long. Germline CDR1 DFQATT, CDR2 SNEGSKA (reference sequence). This CDR3 is CSAPEGETQYF. The CDR3 DNA is TGCAGCGCCCCGGAGGGAGAGACCCAGTACTTC.

This clonotype was observed at least ten times. The V call is TRBV9, the J call TRBJ2-3, with D possibly matching TRBD2 (6 bases). The CDR3 is 16 amino acids. Germline lookup yields CDR1 SGDLS and CDR2 YYNGEE. Between the trimmed V and J ends, which lost 1 base and 2 bases, there was a span of 14 bases. The CDR3 DNA reads as TGTGCCAGCAGCGTAACCCAAGCGGGCTTCACAGATACGCAGTATTTT. Translated, it gives CASSVTQAGFTDTQYF.

In this sample, this clonotype turned up a few times. The chain recombines TRBV4-3 with TRBJ1-5; tentative D call: TRBD1 (5 bases). The V end was cut by 1 base, the J end by 2 bases, with 15 bases between. This CDR3 has 17 amino acids. From germline, CDR1 is LGHNA and CDR2 YSLEER. CDR3 sequence reads: CASSQGVGRGGNQPQHF. DNA of the CDR3: TGCGCCAGCAGCCAAGGTGTGGGGAGGGGAGGCAATCAGCCCCAGCATTTT.

This clonotype was seen a few times. The chain employs TRBV29-1 and TRBJ2-5, with D perhaps TRBD1 (6 bases). The germline gives CDR1 SQVTM, CDR2 ANQGSEA. The CDR3 is made up of 14 amino acids. V was trimmed by 6 bases and J by 6 bases, leaving 20 bases between them. CDR3 amino acids: CSVDGAGVRKTQYF. The CDR3 DNA sequence: TGCAGCGTCGATGGGGCAGGGGTGAGGAAGACCCAGTACTTC.

This clonotype was seen a handful of times. The chain employs TRBV18 and TRBJ2-7; 8 bases match TRBD1. Germline assignment: CDR1 KGHSH and CDR2 LQKENI. CDR3 size: 14 residues. Unmatched junction bases numbered 9, after V lost 6 bases and J lost 5 bases. The CDR3 protein is CASSSGTGLDEQYF. The DNA of the CDR3 is TGTGCCAGCTCCTCCGGGACAGGTTTGGACGAGCAGTACTTC.

This clonotype was found many times. J is TRBJ2-1 and V is TRBV5-1; TRBD2 aligns across 16 bases. With V trimmed by 0 bases and J by 6 bases, 3 bases remained unmatched. Germline V gene sequence: CDR1 SGHRS, CDR2 YFSETQ. The CDR3 spans 17 residues. CDR3 DNA sequence: TGCGCCAGCAGCTTGGCCGGGACTAGCGGGGGGGCCAATGAGCAGTTCTTC. Its protein is CASSLAGTSGGANEQFF.

This rearrangement joins TRBV6-2 or TRBV6-3 to TRBJ2-3, with 9 positions matching TRBD2. Germline V gene sequence: CDR1 MNHEY, CDR2 SVGEGT. The ends lost 2 bases at V and 0 bases at J; junction bases unmatched: 15. CDR3 length equals 20 residues. CDR3 protein: CASSYGPAGGTNPSTDTQYF. The CDR3 DNA is TGTGCCAGCAGTTACGGGCCAGCGGGAGGAACAAACCCTAGCACAGATACGCAGTATTTT.

This clonotype was seen only a few times. The gene calls are TRBV5-5 and TRBJ2-2; D is unclear. The CDR3 spans 13 residues. The V end lost 4 bases, the J end lost 6 bases, and 10 bases lay between the germline ends. Germline CDR1 SGHKS, CDR2 YYEKEE (reference sequence). This CDR3 reads CASSLAAPGELFF. The CDR3 DNA reads as TGTGCCAGCAGCCTCGCTGCCCCCGGGGAGCTGTTTTTT.

This clonotype was observed a few times. This rearrangement joins TRBV5-1 to TRBJ1-1; tentatively, D is TRBD1 (5 bases). V lost 1 base and J lost 3, with 10 bases in between. The CDR3 is made up of 14 amino acids. Germline V gives CDR1 SGHRS, CDR2 YFSETQ. DNA of the CDR3: TGCGCCAGCAGCTTGCGGGACGGGTACACTGAAGCTTTCTTT. Its protein product is CASSLRDGYTEAFF.

This sequence joins TRBV27 and TRBJ2-7, with TRBD2 matching over 8 bases. V gave up 8 bases and J gave up 5 bases; unmatched junction bases: 11. The CDR3 length is 14 residues. Germline CDR1 reads MNHEY; CDR2 reads SMNVEV (reference sequence). CDR3 protein: CASGWVAGKNEQYF. The CDR3 DNA reads TGTGCCAGCGGCTGGGTAGCGGGGAAGAACGAGCAGTACTTC.

This clonotype was seen many times. This chain connects TRBV20-1 to TRBJ2-2; tentative D call: TRBD1 (6 bases). Germline loops: CDR1 DFQATT, CDR2 SNEGSKA (reference sequence). The CDR3 sequence is 16 residues long. Trimming left V 2 bases short and J 2 bases short, with 15 bases between. CDR3 DNA sequence: TGCAGTGCTAGATTGTATCCACAGGGTAACACCGGGGAGCTGTTTTTT. Protein sequence: CSARLYPQGNTGELFF.

This clonotype was detected ten times or more. The chain employs TRBV20-1 and TRBJ2-3; possibly TRBD1 or TRBD2 for D (5 bases each). V was shortened by 0 bases and J by 2 bases, with 9 bases between the two germline ends. The CDR3 length is 14 residues. Germline V gene data show CDR1 as DFQATT and CDR2 as SNEGSKA (reference sequence). Written as DNA, the CDR3 is TGCAGTGCTAGAGATCCCGGGGCCACAGATACGCAGTATTTT. Its translation is CSARDPGATDTQYF.

This clonotype was observed at least ten times. The J gene is TRBJ1-1, the V gene TRBV12-3 or TRBV12-4; D remains ambiguous. V was pared by 3 bases and J by 11 bases, with 10 bases between. The CDR3 loop spans 11 amino acids. The CDR3 sequence: CASSLREEAFF. CDR3 sequence (DNA): TGTGCCAGCAGTTTGAGGGAAGAGGCTTTCTTT.

This chain links TRBV18 with TRBJ2-3, with D possibly matching TRBD1 (6 bases). Germline values: CDR1 KGHSH, CDR2 LQKENI. Trimming stripped 3 bases from V and 6 bases from J, with 13 bases between. The CDR3 loop spans 14 amino acids. In DNA form, the CDR3 reads TGTGCCAGCTCACCGTTAACAGGGACGGATACGCAGTATTTT. It encodes CASSPLTGTDTQYF.

This clonotype has at least ten counts. The chain uses TRBV10-2 and TRBJ2-3, with TRBD1 matching over 8 bases. Trimming removed 11 bases from V and 1 base from J; junction bases left unmatched: 5. CDR3 length: 13 residues. CDR1 WSHSY and CDR2 SAAADI come from the germline V gene. CDR3 sequence: CAADRARTDTQYF. Here the CDR3 DNA reads TGCGCCGCGGACAGGGCTCGCACAGATACGCAGTATTTT.

This clonotype came up many times. CDR3 DNA: TGTGCCAGCAGCTTAGTGGTGGGCCCCTCGGGTAGTCCCCTCCACTTT. Amino acid sequence: CASSLVVGPSGSPLHF. The chain carries TRBV7-9 and TRBJ1-6, with D uncertain. CDR3 size: 16 residues. The V gene's germline CDR1 is SEHNR and CDR2 FQNEAQ (reference sequence). Deletions cut 1 base from V and 13 bases from J, with 20 bases between.

The table lists this clonotype with many counts. The V call is TRBV6-1, the J call TRBJ2-3; perhaps TRBD2 as D (6 bases). CDR3 size: 16 residues. The germline gives CDR1 MNHNS, CDR2 SASEGT. The V end was cut by 6 bases, the J end by 0 bases, with 16 bases between. The CDR3 loop reads CASRSRAGLSTDTQYF. CDR3 in DNA: TGTGCCAGCAGAAGCCGGGCGGGACTGAGCACAGATACGCAGTATTTT.

This clonotype was counted ten times or more. CDR3 DNA: TGTGCCAGCAGTTACTTTCGGGGGCGAAACGAGCAGTACTTC. It codes for CASSYFRGRNEQYF. This rearrangement joins TRBV6-5 to TRBJ2-7, with D perhaps matching TRBD1 or TRBD2 (6 bases each). CDR1 and CDR2 from the germline V gene are MNHEY and SVGAGI. Between the trimmed V and J ends, which lost 1 base and 5 bases, there was a span of 12 bases. This CDR3 has 14 residues.

This clonotype was seen repeatedly, ten times or more. The chain employs TRBV11-1 and TRBJ2-7; 9 nucleotides match TRBD1. Germline CDR1 reads SGHAT; CDR2 reads FQDESV (reference sequence). Trimming took 5 bases from V and 4 from J; bases not matched to a gene: 6. The CDR3 totals 14 residues. The CDR3 DNA reads TGTGCCAGCAGCCCCCGGGACAGGGAGTACGAGCAGTACTTC. This codes for CASSPRDREYEQYF.

This clonotype was detected only a few times. The chain combines TRBV4-1 with TRBJ1-2; D uncertain. The CDR3 is made up of 12 amino acids. Germline V CDR1 and CDR2: MGHRA, YSYEKL. The V and J ends lost 3 bases and 4 bases respectively, with 6 bases between them. CDR3 nucleotides: TGCGCCAGCAGCCATCCGATCTATGGCTACACCTTC. Its protein is CASSHPIYGYTF.

At least ten counts were recorded for this clonotype. The chain combines TRBV20-1 with TRBJ2-4; 7 bases match TRBD1. V gave up 1 base and J gave up 8 bases; unmatched junction bases: 11. This CDR3 is 15 amino acids long. Germline CDR1 and CDR2: DFQATT and SNEGSKA (reference sequence). The CDR3: CSARVPGGNRDIQYF. CDR3 DNA sequence: TGCAGTGCTAGAGTGCCAGGGGGTAATCGTGACATTCAGTACTTC.

Note on this clonotype: This likely reflects a read error, since a far larger clone is one base away. This chain uses TRBV20-1 with TRBJ2-1, with 12 bases lining up with TRBD2. The better agreement between TRBJ2-5 and the DNA end casts doubt on the J call. Germline CDR1 is DFQATT and CDR2 is SNEGSKA (reference sequence). The CDR3 extends over 15 amino acids. The CDR3 DNA is TGCAGTGTTACCCTGACTAGCGGGGGAGAAGAGACCCAGTACTTC. It encodes CSVTLTSGGEETQYF.

V gene TRBV19 combines with J gene TRBJ2-1; 13 nucleotides match TRBD2. The J call is uncertain, as TRBJ2-5 better fits the DNA end. This CDR3 has 17 amino acids. Germline CDR1 LNHDA, CDR2 SQIVND (reference sequence). The CDR3 sequence is CASSISPTSGGLKTQYF. CDR3 coding DNA: TGTGCCAGTAGTATTTCACCGACTAGCGGGGGGTTAAAGACCCAGTACTTC.

This clonotype was detected many times. V usage is TRBV27 and J usage is TRBJ2-1; 10 nucleotides align to TRBD2. Germline values: CDR1 MNHEY, CDR2 SMNVEV (reference sequence). V was pared by 3 bases and J by 4 bases, with 6 bases of the junction left unmatched. This CDR3 has 16 residues. For the CDR3, the DNA is TGTGCCAGCAGTTTTCTATCTAGCGGGGGTTACAATGAGCAGTTCTTC. This gives the protein CASSFLSSGGYNEQFF.